This is a list of T cell receptor beta chains from one sample in a study of Ad26.COV2.S vaccination and SARS-CoV-2 variants. Data came from immunoSEQ multiplex PCR; TCRdb stores just in-frame clones and leaves some out. Among about 350,000 clones listed, 90% to 95% were seen once. Sample: peripheral blood, taken after recovery from COVID-19. The receptors here all came from a human donor who had recovered from COVID-19. The CDR3 runs from the conserved cysteine through the conserved F or W. A D gene is named only where the DNA matches it firmly. A clone size is listed for some rows: how often the clone was seen (once, few, many), or a class if it is expanded.

TRBV28,.,TRBJ1-2,TRBD1,TGTGCCAGCAGTTTGTACAGGGGAGGCGGCTACACCTTC,CASSLYRGGGYTF
TRBV7-6,.,TRBJ2-3,TRBD2,TGTGCCAGCAGCCCACTAGCGTCAATGGCGTCAGATACGCAGTATTTT,CASSPLASMASDTQYF
TRBV6-6,.,TRBJ1-1,.,TGTGCCAGCAGTCATGATGGAGATGAAGCTTTCTTT,CASSHDGDEAFF
TRBV6-6,.,TRBJ1-5,.,TGTGCCAGCAGTAGGGGATATAGCAATCAGCCCCAGCATTTT,CASSRGYSNQPQHF
TRBV10-3,.,TRBJ2-7,TRBD2,TGTGCCATCAGTGGGACTAGCGGGGGCTACGAGCAGTACTTC,CAISGTSGGYEQYF
TRBV19,.,TRBJ2-5,.,TGTGCCAGTCGAGTAGGGGCTTGGGAGACCCAGTACTTC,CASRVGAWETQYF
TRBV2,.,TRBJ1-2,.,TGTGCCAGCAGTGAAAACAGATACTATGGCTACACCTTC,CASSENRYYGYTF
TRBV6-6,.,TRBJ1-1,.,TGTGCCAGCAGTTACTCGTGGCAGGGAAACACTGAAGCTTTCTTT,CASSYSWQGNTEAFF
TRBV2,.,TRBJ1-1,TRBD1,TGTGCCAGTGCACGGGGGACAGGGCCTGAAGCTTTCTTT,CASARGTGPEAFF
TRBV6-6,.,TRBJ1-5,.,TGTGCCAGCAGTTACGGACTCTCGAGCAATCAGCCCCAGCATTTT,CASSYGLSSNQPQHF
TRBV10-3,.,TRBJ1-1,TRBD1,TGTGCCAGCGGACAGGGGGCGAATTTGGTTGGCACTGAAGCTTTCTTT,CASGQGANLVGTEAFF
TRBV13,.,TRBJ1-2,.,TGTGCCAGCAGCCCCGGAGTGTCCTATGGCTACACCTTC,CASSPGVSYGYTF
TRBV2,.,TRBJ1-5,.,TGTGCCAGCAGCTCGACAGATTATCAGCCCCAGCATTTT,CASSSTDYQPQHF
TRBV5-1,.,TRBJ1-2,.,TGCGCCAGCAGCTTCGGCTCGAACTATGGCTACACCTTC,CASSFGSNYGYTF
TRBV7-2,.,TRBJ1-1,.,TGTGCCAGCAGCTTAGGGGGTGTGAACACTGAAGCTTTCTTT,CASSLGGVNTEAFF
TRBV5-1,once,TRBJ2-7,.,TGCGCCAGCAGCGCTGACCAGAGGGGCTACGAGCAGTACTTC,CASSADQRGYEQYF
TRBV7-2,.,TRBJ1-1,.,TGTGCCAGCAGCTCGACCCTTTTCTCCATGAACACTGAAGCTTTCTTT,CASSSTLFSMNTEAFF
TRBV24-1,.,TRBJ2-5,.,TGTGCCACCAGTGATTTATACGGTGGCCAGTACTTC,CATSDLYGGQYF
TRBV5-1,.,TRBJ1-5,.,TGCGCCAGCAGCTTGTCCGGGGGGGTCAATCAGCCCCAGCATTTT,CASSLSGGVNQPQHF
TRBV19,once,TRBJ1-5,.,TGTGCCAGTAGGGGGGGAAATCAGCCCCAGCATTTT,CASRGGNQPQHF
TRBV4-1,.,TRBJ2-7,.,TGCGCCAGCAGCCAAGAGGGGTCCTACGAGCAGTACTTC,CASSQEGSYEQYF
TRBV29-1,.,TRBJ1-2,.,TGCAGCGTTGAAGATCAAGTGCCGACGGCAGGCTACACCTTC,CSVEDQVPTAGYTF
TRBV7-2,.,TRBJ2-3,.,TGTGCCAGCAGCTTAGGGGGTGGGGGCTTAGATACGCAGTATTTT,CASSLGGGGLDTQYF
TRBV7-6,.,TRBJ2-7,.,TGTGCCAGCAGCCCATACCTCGACGAATACTCCTACGAGCAGTACTTC,CASSPYLDEYSYEQYF
TRBV10-1,.,TRBJ2-1,.,TGCGCCAGCAGTCCCGGGACTTCGGAGCAGTTCTTC,CASSPGTSEQFF
TRBV6-5,.,TRBJ2-3,.,TGTGCCAGCAGGGACTTCGGGGCCCTCAAGAATACGCAGTATTTT,CASRDFGALKNTQYF
TRBV2,once,TRBJ1-2,TRBD1,TGTGCCAGCAGTGACCGACAGGGGGCTCTCGGTGGCTACACCTTC,CASSDRQGALGGYTF
TRBV7-9,.,TRBJ1-4,.,TGTGCCAGCTCCGCAACCCTTCGACAGGTAGATAATGAAAAACTGTTTTTT,CASSATLRQVDNEKLFF
TRBV12-5,.,TRBJ1-2,.,TGTGCTAGTGGTTTTCAGCATTCGGCGGGCTACACCTTC,CASGFQHSAGYTF